Shown below are 9 T cell receptor beta chains from a single sample sequenced in a study of blood T cells in healthy people across ages. Together with a sample-barcoded 5' primer, a J-beta primer mix was included in a second PCR lasting roughly 6 to 12 cycles. One entry per CDR3 protein results from TCRdb running MiXCR on the 5' RACE reads. The table includes 1.5 million to 1.9 million distinct CDR3 sequences, about 45% detected once. Sequenced input: blood. The receptor set was obtained from a woman aged 18-30 years in good health.

The chain is built from TRBV29-1 and TRBJ1-1; D is ambiguous. The V gene's germline CDR1 is SQVTM and CDR2 ANQGSEA. The germline V and J ends were trimmed by 7 bases and 5 bases, with 8 bases remaining between them. The CDR3 consists of 10 residues. This chain's CDR3 is CSGSGTEAFF. The DNA for the CDR3 is TGCAGCGGTTCGGGTACTGAAGCTTTCTTT.

This clonotype was recorded a few times. The chain employs TRBV3-1 and TRBJ2-2; the match to TRBD2 covers 11 bases. The CDR3 contains 15 residues. Looked up from germline, CDR1 is LGHDT and CDR2 is YNNKEL (reference sequence). V lost 3 bases to trimming and J lost 5 bases; unmatched junction nucleotides: 2. DNA for the CDR3: TGTGCCAGCAGCCAGCTAGCGGGAGGAACCGGGGAGCTGTTTTTT. Residues: CASSQLAGGTGELFF.

This chain connects TRBV6-5 to TRBJ2-7; D remains ambiguous. The CDR3 is 15 residues long. V lost 4 bases, J lost 7 bases, and 20 bases lay in between. Germline loops: CDR1 MNHEY, CDR2 SVGAGI. The CDR3 here is CASSFRPVSYNEQYF. As DNA, the CDR3 is TGTGCCAGCAGTTTTCGGCCAGTCTCCTACAATGAGCAGTACTTC.

This chain uses TRBV7-9 with TRBJ2-7; D not certain. The V and J ends lost 5 bases and 4 bases respectively, with 9 bases between them. Germline values: CDR1 SEHNR, CDR2 FQNEAQ (reference sequence). The CDR3 is 12 residues long. The CDR3 coding sequence is TGTGCCAGCAGCAACACCCTTTACGAGCAGTACTTC. Protein: CASSNTLYEQYF.

The chain uses TRBV29-1 and TRBJ2-1; D is unresolved. The CDR3 contains 12 residues. The V end was cut by 2 bases, the J end by 7 bases, with 9 bases between. The V gene's germline CDR1 is SQVTM and CDR2 ANQGSEA. CDR3 bases: TGCAGCGTTGAAAGCAACCAGAATGAGCAGTTCTTC. Its protein is CSVESNQNEQFF.

J is TRBJ2-1 and V is TRBV29-1; a possible D gene is TRBD1 (5 bases). Germline-derived CDR1 and CDR2 are SQVTM and ANQGSEA. The CDR3 has 13 amino acids. Trimming left V 6 bases short and J 4 bases short, with 13 bases between. Here the CDR3 DNA reads TGCAGCGTACAGGTGGCTCGGTACAATGAGCAGTTCTTC. Protein product: CSVQVARYNEQFF.

This chain joins TRBV20-1 and TRBJ2-5; TRBD1 agrees at 8 bases. V lost 2 bases to trimming and J lost 1 base; unmatched junction nucleotides: 3. Germline V gene data show CDR1 as DFQATT and CDR2 as SNEGSKA (reference sequence). This CDR3 comprises 14 residues. As DNA, the CDR3 is TGCAGTGCTAGAACCGGGACAGGCCAAGAGACCCAGTACTTC. Its translation is CSARTGTGQETQYF.

The V gene is TRBV20-1, the J gene TRBJ1-1, with D perhaps TRBD1 (6 bases). V gave up 6 bases and J gave up 5 bases, with 16 bases separating them. This CDR3 is built from 13 residues. Germline V CDR1 and CDR2: DFQATT, SNEGSKA (reference sequence). CDR3 in amino acids: CSASLQGWTEAFF. CDR3 coding DNA: TGCAGTGCCTCCCTCCAGGGGTGGACTGAAGCTTTCTTT.

The rearrangement uses TRBV4-3 and TRBJ2-1; 9 bases match TRBD1. CDR1 is LGHNA, CDR2 YSLEER, per germline. This CDR3 spans 17 amino acids. J lost 4 bases, V lost 2 bases, and 9 bases had no gene match. The CDR3 here is CASSQQPPTGGYNEQFF. The CDR3 bases are TGCGCCAGCAGCCAACAACCGCCGACAGGGGGATACAATGAGCAGTTCTTC.